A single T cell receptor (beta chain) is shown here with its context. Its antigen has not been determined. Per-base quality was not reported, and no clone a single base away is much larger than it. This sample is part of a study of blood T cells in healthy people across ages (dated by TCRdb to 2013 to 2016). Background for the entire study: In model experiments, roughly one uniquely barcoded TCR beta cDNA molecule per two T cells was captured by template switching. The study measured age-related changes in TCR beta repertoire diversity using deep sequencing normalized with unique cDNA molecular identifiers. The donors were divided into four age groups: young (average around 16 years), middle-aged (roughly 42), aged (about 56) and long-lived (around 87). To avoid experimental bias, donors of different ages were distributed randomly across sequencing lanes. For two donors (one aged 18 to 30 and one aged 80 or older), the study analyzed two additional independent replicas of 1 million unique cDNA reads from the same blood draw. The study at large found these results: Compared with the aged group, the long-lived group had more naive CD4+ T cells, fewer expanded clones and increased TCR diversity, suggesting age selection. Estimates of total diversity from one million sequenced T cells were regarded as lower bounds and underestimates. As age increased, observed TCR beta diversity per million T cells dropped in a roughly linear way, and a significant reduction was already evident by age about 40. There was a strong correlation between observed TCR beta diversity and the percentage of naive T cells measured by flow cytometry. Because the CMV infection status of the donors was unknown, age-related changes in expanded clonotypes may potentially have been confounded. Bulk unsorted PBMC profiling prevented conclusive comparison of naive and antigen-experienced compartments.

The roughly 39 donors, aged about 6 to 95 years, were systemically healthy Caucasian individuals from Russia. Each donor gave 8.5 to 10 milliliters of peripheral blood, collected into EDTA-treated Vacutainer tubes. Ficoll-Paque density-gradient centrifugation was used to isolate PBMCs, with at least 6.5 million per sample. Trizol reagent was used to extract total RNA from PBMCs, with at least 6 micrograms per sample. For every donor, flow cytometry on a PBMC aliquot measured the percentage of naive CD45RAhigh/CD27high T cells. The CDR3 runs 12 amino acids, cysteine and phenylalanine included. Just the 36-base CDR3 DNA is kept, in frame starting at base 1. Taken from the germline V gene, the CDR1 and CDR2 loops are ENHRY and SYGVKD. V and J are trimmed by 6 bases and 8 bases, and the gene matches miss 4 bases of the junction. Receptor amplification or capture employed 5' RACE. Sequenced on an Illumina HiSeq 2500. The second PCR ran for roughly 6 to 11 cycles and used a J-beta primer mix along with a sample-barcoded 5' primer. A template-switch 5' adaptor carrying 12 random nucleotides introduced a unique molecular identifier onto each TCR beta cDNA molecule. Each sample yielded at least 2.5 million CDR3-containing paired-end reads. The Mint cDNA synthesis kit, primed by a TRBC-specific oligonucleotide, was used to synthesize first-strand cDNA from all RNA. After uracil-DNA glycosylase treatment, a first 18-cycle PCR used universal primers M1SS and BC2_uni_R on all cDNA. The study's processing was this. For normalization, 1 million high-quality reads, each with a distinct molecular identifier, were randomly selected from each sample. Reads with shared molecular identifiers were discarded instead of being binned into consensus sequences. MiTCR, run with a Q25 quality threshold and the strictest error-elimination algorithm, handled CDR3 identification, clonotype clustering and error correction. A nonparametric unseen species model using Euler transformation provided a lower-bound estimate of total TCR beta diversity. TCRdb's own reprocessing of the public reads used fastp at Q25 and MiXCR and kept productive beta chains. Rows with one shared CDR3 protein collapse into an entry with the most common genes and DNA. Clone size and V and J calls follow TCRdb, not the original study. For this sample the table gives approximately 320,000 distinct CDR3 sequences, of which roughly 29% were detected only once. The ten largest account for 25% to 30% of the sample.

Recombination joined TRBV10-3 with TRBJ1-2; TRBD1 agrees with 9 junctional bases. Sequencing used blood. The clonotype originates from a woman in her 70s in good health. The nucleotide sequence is TGTGCCATCAGGGGACAGGGACAGGGCTACACCTTC. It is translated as CAIRGQGQGYTF.